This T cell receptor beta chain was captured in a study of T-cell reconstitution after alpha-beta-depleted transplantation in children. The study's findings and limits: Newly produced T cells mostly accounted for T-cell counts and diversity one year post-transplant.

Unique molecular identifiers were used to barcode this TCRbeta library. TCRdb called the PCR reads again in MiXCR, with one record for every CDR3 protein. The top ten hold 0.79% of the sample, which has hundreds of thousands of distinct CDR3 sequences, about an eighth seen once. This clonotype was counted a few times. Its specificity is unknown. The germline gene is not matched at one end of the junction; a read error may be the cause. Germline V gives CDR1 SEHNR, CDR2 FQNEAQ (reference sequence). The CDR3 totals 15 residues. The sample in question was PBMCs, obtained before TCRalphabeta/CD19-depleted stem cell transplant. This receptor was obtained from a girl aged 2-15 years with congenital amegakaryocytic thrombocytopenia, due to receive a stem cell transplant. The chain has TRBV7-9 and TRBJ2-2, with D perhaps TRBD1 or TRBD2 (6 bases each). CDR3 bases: TGTGCCAGCAGCTTATGGGGGGCGAAAACCGGGGAGCTGTTTTTT. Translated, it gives CASSLWGAKTGELFF.